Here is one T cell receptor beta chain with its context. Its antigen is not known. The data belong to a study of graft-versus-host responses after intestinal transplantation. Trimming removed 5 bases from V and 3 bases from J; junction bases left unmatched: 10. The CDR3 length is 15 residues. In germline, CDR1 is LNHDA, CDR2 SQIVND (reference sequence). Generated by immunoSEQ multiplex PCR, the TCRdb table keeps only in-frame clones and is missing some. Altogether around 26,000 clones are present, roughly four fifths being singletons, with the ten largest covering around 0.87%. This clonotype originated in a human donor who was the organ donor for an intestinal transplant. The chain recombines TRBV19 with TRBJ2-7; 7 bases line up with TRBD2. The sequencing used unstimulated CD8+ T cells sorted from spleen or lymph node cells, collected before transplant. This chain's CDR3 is CASSLRTSKIYEQYF. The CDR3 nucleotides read TGTGCCAGTAGTTTACGGACTAGTAAGATCTACGAGCAGTACTTC.